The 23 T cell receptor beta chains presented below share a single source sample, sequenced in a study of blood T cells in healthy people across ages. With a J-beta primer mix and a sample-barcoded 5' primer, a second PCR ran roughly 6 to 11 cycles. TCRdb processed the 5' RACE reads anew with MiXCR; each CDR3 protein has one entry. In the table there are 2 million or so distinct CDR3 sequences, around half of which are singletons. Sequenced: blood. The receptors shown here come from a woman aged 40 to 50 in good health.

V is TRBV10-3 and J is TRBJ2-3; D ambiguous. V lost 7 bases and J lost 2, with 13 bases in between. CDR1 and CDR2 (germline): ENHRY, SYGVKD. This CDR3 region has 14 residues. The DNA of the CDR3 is TGTGCCATCAACGAGTGGGCTTTCACAGATACGCAGTATTTT. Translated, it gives CAINEWAFTDTQYF.

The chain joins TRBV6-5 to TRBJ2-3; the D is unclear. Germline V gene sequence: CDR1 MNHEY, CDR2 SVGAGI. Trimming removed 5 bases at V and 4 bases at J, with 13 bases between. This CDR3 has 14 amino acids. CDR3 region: CASSERLKADTQYF. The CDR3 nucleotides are TGTGCCAGCAGTGAGCGACTTAAGGCAGATACGCAGTATTTT.

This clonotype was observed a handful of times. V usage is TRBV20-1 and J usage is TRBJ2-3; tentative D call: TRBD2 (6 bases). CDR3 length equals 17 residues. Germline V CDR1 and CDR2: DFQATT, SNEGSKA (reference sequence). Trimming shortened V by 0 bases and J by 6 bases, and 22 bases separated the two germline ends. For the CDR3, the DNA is TGCAGTGCTAGAGATGGGGCTAGCGAGACTAGTATGGATACGCAGTATTTT. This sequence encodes CSARDGASETSMDTQYF.

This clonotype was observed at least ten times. The CDR3 sequence is CASSPPGLGYNEQFF. For the CDR3, the DNA is TGTGCCAGCAGCCCACCGGGACTGGGCTACAATGAGCAGTTCTTC. This chain uses TRBV7-9 with TRBJ2-1; a possible D gene is TRBD2 (6 bases). The V gene's germline CDR1 is SEHNR and CDR2 FQNEAQ (reference sequence). The CDR3 has 15 residues. V lost 5 bases and J 3 bases, leaving 14 bases between the germline ends.

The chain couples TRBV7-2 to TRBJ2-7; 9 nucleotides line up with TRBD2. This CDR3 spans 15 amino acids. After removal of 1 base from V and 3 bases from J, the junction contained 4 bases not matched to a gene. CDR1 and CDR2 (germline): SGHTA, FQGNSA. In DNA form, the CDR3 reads TGTGCCAGCAGCTTAGAGTCTAGCGGGGACTACGAGCAGTACTTC. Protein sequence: CASSLESSGDYEQYF.

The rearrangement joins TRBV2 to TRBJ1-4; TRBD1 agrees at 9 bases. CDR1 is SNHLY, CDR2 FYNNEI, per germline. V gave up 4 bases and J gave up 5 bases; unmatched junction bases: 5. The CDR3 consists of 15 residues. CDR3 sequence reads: CASSGDREKNEKLFF. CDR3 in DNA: TGTGCCAGCAGTGGGGACAGGGAGAAAAATGAAAAACTGTTTTTT. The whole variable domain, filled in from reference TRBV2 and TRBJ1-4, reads EPEVTQTPSHQVTQMGQEVILRCVPISNHLYFYWYRQILGQKVEFLVSFYNNEISEKSEIFDDQFSVERPDGSNFTLKIRSTKLEDSAMYFCASSGDREKNEKLFFGSGTQLSVL.

The CDR3 is CASSLSGVNTEAFF. The DNA for the CDR3 is TGTGCCAGCAGCTTAAGTGGGGTCAACACTGAAGCTTTCTTT. V gene TRBV13 combines with J gene TRBJ1-1; D is unresolved. This CDR3 is 14 amino acids long. Germline assignment: CDR1 PRHDT and CDR2 FYEKMQ (reference sequence). Trimming stripped 2 bases from V and 2 bases from J, with 9 bases between. Full variable domain (outside the CDR3, taken from reference TRBV13 and TRBJ1-1): AAGVIQSPRHLIKEKRETATLKCYPIPRHDTVYWYQQGPGQDPQFLISFYEKMQSDKGSIPDRFSAQQFSDYHSELNMSSLELGDSALYFCASSLSGVNTEAFFGQGTRLTVV.

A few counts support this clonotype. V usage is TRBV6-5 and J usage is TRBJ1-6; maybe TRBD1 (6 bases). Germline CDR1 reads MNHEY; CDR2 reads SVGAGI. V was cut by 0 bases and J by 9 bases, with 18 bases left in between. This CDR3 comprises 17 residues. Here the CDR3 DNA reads TGTGCCAGCAGTTACTCGACGGGGTTGGGGGCTGGTTCACCCCTCCACTTT. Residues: CASSYSTGLGAGSPLHF.

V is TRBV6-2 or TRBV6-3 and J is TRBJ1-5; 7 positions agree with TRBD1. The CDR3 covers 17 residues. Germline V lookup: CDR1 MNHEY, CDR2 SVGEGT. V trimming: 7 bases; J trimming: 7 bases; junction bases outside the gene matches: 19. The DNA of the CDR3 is TGTGCCAGCACCCGACAGGCAGGATGGGGAGGGGGCCAGCCCCAGCATTTT. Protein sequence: CASTRQAGWGGGQPQHF.

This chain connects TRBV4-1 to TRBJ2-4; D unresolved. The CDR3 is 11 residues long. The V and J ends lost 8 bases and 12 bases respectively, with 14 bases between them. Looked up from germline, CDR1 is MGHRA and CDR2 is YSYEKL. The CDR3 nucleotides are TGCGCCAGCGGCTGGGAAGGTGCTCAGTACTTC. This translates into CASGWEGAQYF.

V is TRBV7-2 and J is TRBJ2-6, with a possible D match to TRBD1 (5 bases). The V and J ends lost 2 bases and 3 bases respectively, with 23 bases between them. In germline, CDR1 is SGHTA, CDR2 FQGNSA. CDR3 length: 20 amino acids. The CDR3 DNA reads TGTGCCAGCAGCTTAAATTCGTATTCAGGGTTGAGCTGTGGGGCCAACGTCCTGACTTTC. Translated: CASSLNSYSGLSCGANVLTF. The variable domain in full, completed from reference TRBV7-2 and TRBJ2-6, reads GAGVSQSPSNKVTEKGKDVELRCDPISGHTALYWYRQSLGQGLEFLIYFQGNSAPDKSGLPSDRFSAERTGGSVSTLTIQRTQQEDSAVYLCASSLNSYSGLSCGANVLTFGAGSRLTVL.

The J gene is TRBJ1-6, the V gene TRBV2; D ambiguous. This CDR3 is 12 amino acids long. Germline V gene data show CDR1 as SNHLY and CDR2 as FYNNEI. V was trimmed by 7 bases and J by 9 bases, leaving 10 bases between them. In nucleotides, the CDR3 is TGTGCCAGCACCCTGGGGAGTTCACCCCTCCACTTT. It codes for CASTLGSSPLHF.

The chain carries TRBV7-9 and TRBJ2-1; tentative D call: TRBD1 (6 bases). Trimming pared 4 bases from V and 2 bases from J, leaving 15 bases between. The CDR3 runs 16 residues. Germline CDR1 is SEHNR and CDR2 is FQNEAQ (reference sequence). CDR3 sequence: CASSSEQGEPYNEQFF. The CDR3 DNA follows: TGTGCCAGCAGCTCCGAACAGGGCGAACCCTACAATGAGCAGTTCTTC.

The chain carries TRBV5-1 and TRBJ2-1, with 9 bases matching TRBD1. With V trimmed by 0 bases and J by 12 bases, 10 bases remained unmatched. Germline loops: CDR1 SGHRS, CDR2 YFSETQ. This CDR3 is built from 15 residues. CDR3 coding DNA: TGCGCCAGCAGCTTGGCCGGGACAGGGATCTATGGGCAGTTCTTC. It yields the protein CASSLAGTGIYGQFF.

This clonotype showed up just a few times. CDR3 coding DNA: TGTGCCAGCAGTTTAGACGTCGGACTAGTGGGGGTTGGGGAGACCCAGTACTTC. This translates into CASSLDVGLVGVGETQYF. The chain combines TRBV12-3 or TRBV12-4 with TRBJ2-5, with 7 bases aligning to TRBD2. The ends lost 1 base at V and 5 bases at J; junction bases unmatched: 16. The CDR3 contains 18 residues.

This chain's CDR3 is CSARDRRQGTDTQYF. CDR3 DNA: TGCAGTGCTAGAGATCGCCGACAGGGCACAGATACGCAGTATTTT. The chain uses TRBV20-1 and TRBJ2-3; possibly TRBD1 for D (6 bases). Germline CDR1 DFQATT, CDR2 SNEGSKA (reference sequence). The ends were cut back, 0 bases at V and 1 base at J, with 11 bases in the middle. The CDR3 has 15 residues.

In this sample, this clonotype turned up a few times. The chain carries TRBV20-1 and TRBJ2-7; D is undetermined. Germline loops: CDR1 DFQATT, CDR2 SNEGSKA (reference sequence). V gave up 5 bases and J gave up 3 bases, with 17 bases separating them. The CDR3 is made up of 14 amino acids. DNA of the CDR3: TGCAGTGCTGGGTCCAGTTTGGGTGGCTACGAGCAGTACTTC. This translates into CSAGSSLGGYEQYF.

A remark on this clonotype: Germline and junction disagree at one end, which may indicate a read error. The CDR3 reads CSARSGARYNEQFF. In DNA, the CDR3 is TGCAGTGCCCGTAGCGGGGCCCGATACAATGAGCAGTTCTTT. The chain uses TRBV20-1 and TRBJ2-1; 8 bases map to TRBD2. Germline V gene data show CDR1 as DFQATT and CDR2 as SNEGSKA (reference sequence). The length of the CDR3 is 14 residues.

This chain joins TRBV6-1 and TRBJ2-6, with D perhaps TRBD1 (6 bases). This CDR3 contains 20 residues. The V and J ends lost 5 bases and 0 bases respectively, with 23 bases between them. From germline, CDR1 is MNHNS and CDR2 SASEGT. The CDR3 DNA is TGTGCCAGCAGTCGACTTTTCGCTAGGACAGCGAGCTCTGGGGCCAACGTCCTGACTTTC. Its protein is CASSRLFARTASSGANVLTF.

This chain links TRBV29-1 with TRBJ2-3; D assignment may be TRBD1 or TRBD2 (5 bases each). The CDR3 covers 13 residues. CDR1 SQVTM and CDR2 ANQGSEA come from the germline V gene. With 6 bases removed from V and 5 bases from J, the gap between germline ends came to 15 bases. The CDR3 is CSVPGPQGDTQYF. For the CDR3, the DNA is TGCAGCGTCCCGGGGCCCCAGGGAGATACGCAGTATTTT.

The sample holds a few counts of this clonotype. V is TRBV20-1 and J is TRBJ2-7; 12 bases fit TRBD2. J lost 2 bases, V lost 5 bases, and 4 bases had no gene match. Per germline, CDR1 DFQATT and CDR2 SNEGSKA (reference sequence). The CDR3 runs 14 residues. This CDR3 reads CSARPSGGAYEQYF. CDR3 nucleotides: TGCAGTGCTCGTCCTAGCGGGGGGGCCTACGAGCAGTACTTC.

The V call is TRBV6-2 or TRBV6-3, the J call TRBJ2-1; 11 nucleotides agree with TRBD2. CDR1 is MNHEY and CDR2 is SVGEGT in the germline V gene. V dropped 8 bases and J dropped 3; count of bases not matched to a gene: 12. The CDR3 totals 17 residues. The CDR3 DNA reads TGTGCCAGCTCGCTAACAAGGACTAGCGGGTTCTACAATGAGCAGTTCTTC. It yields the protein CASSLTRTSGFYNEQFF.

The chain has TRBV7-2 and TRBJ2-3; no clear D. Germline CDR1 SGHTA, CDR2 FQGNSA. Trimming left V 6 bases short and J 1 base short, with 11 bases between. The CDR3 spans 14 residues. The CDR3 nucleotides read TGTGCCAGCAGGCCCCCCAGTGGCACAGATACGCAGTATTTT. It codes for CASRPPSGTDTQYF.